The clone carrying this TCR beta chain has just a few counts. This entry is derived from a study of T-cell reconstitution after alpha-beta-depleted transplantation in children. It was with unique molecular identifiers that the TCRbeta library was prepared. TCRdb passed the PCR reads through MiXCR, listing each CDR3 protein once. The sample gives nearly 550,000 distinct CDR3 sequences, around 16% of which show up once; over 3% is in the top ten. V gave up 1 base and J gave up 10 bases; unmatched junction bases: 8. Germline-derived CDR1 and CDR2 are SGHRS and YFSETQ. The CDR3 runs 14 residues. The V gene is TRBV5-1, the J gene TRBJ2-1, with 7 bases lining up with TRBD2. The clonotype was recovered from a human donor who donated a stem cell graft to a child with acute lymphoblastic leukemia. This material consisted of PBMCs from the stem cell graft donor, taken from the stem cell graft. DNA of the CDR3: TGCGCCAGCAGCTTGCTCTCCGGGCGGGGGGAGCAGTTCTTC. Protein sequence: CASSLLSGRGEQFF.